The sequence of this T cell receptor (beta chain) was determined in a study of monozygotic twins with inflammatory bowel disease. Overall study results and limits: Twin pairs that were concordant did not differ from discordant pairs in repertoire similarity, possibly from limited power.

With respect to this clonotype: Its antigen is not identified.

TCRdb re-called the 5' RACE reads; one entry per CDR3 protein, DNA not given. Here the sample table reports 300,000 to 400,000 distinct CDR3 sequences. The CDR3 has 14 amino acids. Looked up from germline, CDR1 is MNHNS and CDR2 is SASEGT. The sequence came from a human donor with ulcerative colitis or Crohn's disease, or a healthy co-twin of an affected twin (not recorded which). The material sequenced was blood. The chain couples TRBV6-1 to TRBJ2-3; there is no DNA to check the TCRdb D call of TRBD2. This CDR3 reads CASTWLAGSDTQYF.